This T cell receptor (beta chain) appears in the sequencing data of a study of CD8 T cells in ankylosing spondylitis. One entry per CDR3 protein, called by TCRdb with MiXCR from the 5' RACE reads. The table has 380,000 or so distinct CDR3 sequences, 20% seen once. This clonotype occurred a few times. Its antigen remains unidentified. The junction had 4 bases not matched to a gene; V was cut back by 4 bases and J by 6 bases. The CDR3 is made up of 13 amino acids. The germline V gene has CDR1 MNHEY and CDR2 SMNVEV (reference sequence). The study, taken as a whole, reports: Prior literature has documented some motif variants in synovial fluid and blood from reactive arthritis.

Sequenced sample: blood, either unsorted or a sorted T cell fraction (not recorded which). The receptor's source is a male donor with ankylosing spondylitis or in good health (not recorded which). J is TRBJ2-7 and V is TRBV27, with 9 bases aligning to TRBD2. CDR3 nucleotides: TGTGCCAGCAGTTCCGATAGCGGGAGCGAGCAGTACTTC. It encodes CASSSDSGSEQYF.